This T cell receptor (beta chain) was sequenced for a study of blood T cell repertoires in COVID-19. Overall study: PBMCs, B-cell-depleted T cells, or T cells were the source of the cDNA or gDNA that made up the material.

Per the authors' pipeline: The authors estimated nucleated cell counts from reference gene primer amplification. Sequencing used immunoSEQ multiplex PCR; TCRdb keeps in-frame clones, though not all of them. V, J and clone size derive from that table, while D and trimming were established from the DNA sequence. The table includes fewer than 400,000 clones, about 85% detected once. Cohort placement rested on clinical history that participants reported themselves. This CDR3 comprises 16 residues. The junction had 8 bases not matched to a gene; V was cut back by 4 bases and J by 4 bases. The germline V gene encodes CDR1 SGHVT and CDR2 SQSDAQ.

Sample: PBMCs or T cells enriched from blood (not recorded which). This clonotype was sampled from a woman under 40 who had been exposed to COVID-19. V and J are TRBV7-4 and TRBJ2-7; 12 bases agree with TRBD2. CDR3 bases: TGTGCCAGCAGCTCAATTCCTAGCGGGAGGGTGTACGAGCAGTACTTC. Amino acids: CASSSIPSGRVYEQYF.